What follows are 6 T cell receptor beta chains derived from one specimen sequenced in a study of blood T cell repertoires in COVID-19. TCRdb keeps only in-frame clones here, not all; method: immunoSEQ multiplex PCR. This repertoire shows around 300,000 clones, approximately 91% found once; its top ten account for 1.5% to 2%. Sequencing was done on a sample of PBMCs or T cells enriched from blood (not recorded which). These receptors came from a woman aged 40-49 years who had recovered from COVID-19.

This chain links TRBV25-1 with TRBJ2-3; D may be TRBD1 (6 bases). Germline-derived CDR1 and CDR2 are MGHDK and SYGVNS. This CDR3 is built from 16 residues. Between the trimmed V and J ends, which lost 1 base and 1 base, there was a span of 12 bases. The CDR3 nucleotides read TGTGCCAGCAGTGAATTGCAGGGGCTAGGCACAGATACGCAGTATTTT. It is translated as CASSELQGLGTDTQYF.

The chain combines TRBV5-1 with TRBJ2-2; TRBD1 matches 9 bases. The CDR3 length is 13 residues. V lost 3 bases, J lost 11 bases, and 5 bases stayed unmatched. Germline V gene sequence: CDR1 SGHRS, CDR2 YFSETQ. CDR3 in DNA: TGCGCCAGCAGCTCCACAGGGGGCCGAGAGCTGTTTTTT. Encoded protein: CASSSTGGRELFF.

The rearrangement joins TRBV10-3 to TRBJ1-6; possibly TRBD1 for D (6 bases). The CDR3 contains 14 residues. V was trimmed by 6 bases and J by 7 bases, leaving 13 bases between them. CDR1 and CDR2 (germline): ENHRY, SYGVKD. The CDR3 protein is CAIRGLQGNSPLHF. CDR3 coding DNA: TGTGCCATCAGAGGGCTACAGGGAAATTCACCCCTCCACTTT.

This rearrangement joins TRBV5-6 to TRBJ1-1, with 8 bases aligning to TRBD1. CDR1 is SGHDT and CDR2 is YYEEEE in the germline V gene. This CDR3 is 15 amino acids long. J was trimmed by 1 base and V by 4 bases; bases with no gene match: 6. The CDR3 is CASSQSTGGNTEAFF. CDR3 coding DNA: TGTGCCAGCAGCCAATCAACAGGGGGGAACACTGAAGCTTTCTTT.

The chain combines TRBV27 with TRBJ1-5; TRBD1 agrees at 7 bases. CDR1 is MNHEY, CDR2 SMNVEV, per germline (reference sequence). The CDR3 totals 15 residues. J was trimmed by 5 bases and V by 0 bases; bases with no gene match: 4. The DNA for the CDR3 is TGTGCCAGCAGTTTATCGACAGGGAAGGATCAGCCCCAGCATTTT. This encodes CASSLSTGKDQPQHF.

J is TRBJ2-1 and V is TRBV7-3; TRBD2 aligns across 14 bases. Unmatched junction bases numbered 0, after V lost 0 bases and J lost 5 bases. CDR3 length: 16 amino acids. Per germline, CDR1 SGHTA and CDR2 FQGTGA. In nucleotides, the CDR3 is TGTGCCAGCAGCTTAACGGGACTAGCGGGGGACAATGAGCAGTTCTTC. Translated, it gives CASSLTGLAGDNEQFF.